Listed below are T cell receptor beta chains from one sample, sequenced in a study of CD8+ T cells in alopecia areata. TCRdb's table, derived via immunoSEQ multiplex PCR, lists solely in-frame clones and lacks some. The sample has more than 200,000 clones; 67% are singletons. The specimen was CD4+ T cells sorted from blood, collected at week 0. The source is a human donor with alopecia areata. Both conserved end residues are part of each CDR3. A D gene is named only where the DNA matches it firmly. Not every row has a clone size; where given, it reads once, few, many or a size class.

CDR3aa: CAWSPGISGYTF
CDR3nt: TGTGCCTGGAGTCCGGGAATTAGTGGCTACACCTTC
d_gene: NA
j_gene: TRBJ1-2
abundance: NA
v_gene: TRBV30

CDR3aa: CASSFQGADGYTF
CDR3nt: TGCGCCAGCAGCTTCCAGGGGGCAGATGGCTACACCTTC
d_gene: TRBD1
j_gene: TRBJ1-2
abundance: NA
v_gene: TRBV5-1

CDR3aa: CSVAPGPEAFF
CDR3nt: TGCAGCGTTGCCCCGGGACCTGAAGCTTTCTTT
d_gene: NA
j_gene: TRBJ1-1
abundance: NA
v_gene: TRBV29-1

CDR3aa: CAWGPGQYNQPQHF
CDR3nt: TGTGCCTGGGGGCCGGGACAGTACAATCAGCCCCAGCATTTT
d_gene: TRBD1
j_gene: TRBJ1-5
abundance: NA
v_gene: TRBV30

CDR3aa: CSVLDRGLVAFF
CDR3nt: TGCAGCGTCTTGGACAGGGGGTTGGTGGCTTTCTTT
d_gene: TRBD1
j_gene: TRBJ1-1
abundance: NA
v_gene: TRBV29-1

CDR3aa: CASSLKERETQYF
CDR3nt: TGTGCCAGCAGTTTAAAGGAGCGGGAGACCCAGTACTTC
d_gene: NA
j_gene: TRBJ2-5
abundance: few
v_gene: TRBV27

CDR3aa: CAWSSGTGGFQPQHF
CDR3nt: TGTGCCTGGAGTTCCGGGACAGGGGGGTTTCAGCCCCAGCATTTT
d_gene: TRBD1
j_gene: TRBJ1-5
abundance: NA
v_gene: TRBV30

CDR3aa: CASSLGQGSNQPQHF
CDR3nt: TGTGCCAGCAGTTTGGGGCAGGGGAGCAATCAGCCCCAGCATTTT
d_gene: NA
j_gene: TRBJ1-5
abundance: NA
v_gene: TRBV27

CDR3aa: CASSRSGPKNSEAFF
CDR3nt: TGTGCCAGCAGCCGGTCGGGACCGAAGAACAGTGAAGCTTTCTTT
d_gene: NA
j_gene: TRBJ1-1
abundance: few
v_gene: TRBV14

CDR3aa: CASSLTSDSYNEQFF
CDR3nt: TGTGCCAGCAGCTTAACTAGCGACTCCTACAATGAGCAGTTCTTC
d_gene: TRBD2
j_gene: TRBJ2-1
abundance: NA
v_gene: TRBV7-2

CDR3aa: CATSRDTEAFF
CDR3nt: TGTGCCACCAGCAGAGATACTGAAGCTTTCTTT
d_gene: NA
j_gene: TRBJ1-1
abundance: NA
v_gene: TRBV15

CDR3aa: CAWSVPYFLPSYEQYF
CDR3nt: TGTGCCTGGAGTGTACCTTACTTCTTACCATCCTACGAGCAGTACTTC
d_gene: NA
j_gene: TRBJ2-7
abundance: NA
v_gene: TRBV30

CDR3aa: CSVAPLFSGEQYF
CDR3nt: TGCAGCGTTGCCCCCTTGTTCTCGGGGGAGCAGTACTTC
d_gene: NA
j_gene: TRBJ2-7
abundance: NA
v_gene: TRBV29-1

CDR3aa: CAWSSLRPYEQYF
CDR3nt: TGTGCCTGGAGCAGCCTACGGCCCTACGAGCAGTACTTC
d_gene: NA
j_gene: TRBJ2-7
abundance: few
v_gene: TRBV30

CDR3aa: CASSESTAQETQYF
CDR3nt: TGCGCCAGCAGTGAATCGACAGCCCAAGAGACCCAGTACTTC
d_gene: NA
j_gene: TRBJ2-5
abundance: NA
v_gene: TRBV10-1

CDR3aa: CAWTPGGPEAFF
CDR3nt: TGTGCCTGGACCCCAGGGGGACCTGAAGCTTTCTTT
d_gene: TRBD1
j_gene: TRBJ1-1
abundance: NA
v_gene: TRBV30

CDR3aa: CATSGWGEQFF
CDR3nt: TGTGCCACCTCAGGGTGGGGTGAGCAGTTCTTC
d_gene: NA
j_gene: TRBJ2-1
abundance: NA
v_gene: TRBV25-1

CDR3aa: CSAENNRDRVYGYTF
CDR3nt: TGCAGCGCCGAAAATAACCGGGACAGGGTGTATGGCTACACCTTC
d_gene: TRBD1
j_gene: TRBJ1-2
abundance: NA
v_gene: TRBV29-1

CDR3aa: CAWSGAATTEAFF
CDR3nt: TGTGCCTGGAGTGGGGCTGCGACTACTGAAGCTTTCTTT
d_gene: NA
j_gene: TRBJ1-1
abundance: NA
v_gene: TRBV30

CDR3aa: CASSPGTVPTDTQYF
CDR3nt: TGTGCCAGCAGCCCCGGGACAGTCCCCACAGATACGCAGTATTTT
d_gene: TRBD1
j_gene: TRBJ2-3
abundance: NA
v_gene: TRBV6-6

CDR3aa: CASLVQTYGYTF
CDR3nt: TGTGCCAGCTTGGTACAGACCTATGGCTACACCTTC
d_gene: NA
j_gene: TRBJ1-2
abundance: NA
v_gene: TRBV2

CDR3aa: CAWSVLTSRRDNEQFF
CDR3nt: TGTGCCTGGAGTGTACTGACGAGTAGAAGGGACAATGAGCAGTTCTTC
d_gene: NA
j_gene: TRBJ2-1
abundance: NA
v_gene: TRBV30